A single sample gave rise to the 8 T cell receptor beta chains below, sequenced in a study of cytomegalovirus exposure and HLA in healthy donors. PCR used 60 Vbeta primers and 13 Jbeta primers. Produced via immunoSEQ multiplex PCR; TCRdb's table is partial and in-frame only. This table holds 130,000 or so clones, more than 8% found once. The sequenced material came from PBMCs. The source is a man in his forties in good health and CMV-seronegative.

The CDR3 nucleotides read TGTGCCAGCTCCCGCACCCAGGGGGCGAACACTGAAGCTTTCTTT. Translated: CASSRTQGANTEAFF. The chain is built from TRBV18 and TRBJ1-1, with 8 bases fitting TRBD1. V gave up 6 bases and J gave up 1 base; unmatched junction bases: 7. The CDR3 contains 15 residues. CDR1 and CDR2 from the germline V gene are KGHSH and LQKENI.

The chain has TRBV5-4 and TRBJ2-2; perhaps TRBD2 as D (7 bases). V was shortened by 2 bases and J by 2 bases, with 10 bases between the two germline ends. Germline CDR1 is SGHNT and CDR2 is YYREEE (reference sequence). The CDR3 runs to 15 residues. The CDR3 coding sequence is TGTGCCAGCAGCTTAGGGGGGGGTAACACCGGGGAGCTGTTTTTT. Translating gives CASSLGGGNTGELFF.

The rearrangement uses TRBV6-1 and TRBJ2-1; a possible D gene is TRBD1 (6 bases). The length of the CDR3 is 15 residues. V was pared by 4 bases and J by 4 bases, with 14 bases between. CDR1 and CDR2 from the germline V gene are MNHNS and SASEGT. CDR3 coding DNA: TGTGCCAGCAGTGCGGGAAGGGGGATGTACAATGAGCAGTTCTTC. Its translation is CASSAGRGMYNEQFF.

The rearrangement links TRBV6-5 to TRBJ1-5; 7 bases are shared with TRBD1. Trimming at V came to 5 bases and at J to 4 bases, leaving 8 bases not matched to a gene. The CDR3 runs to 15 residues. Germline loops: CDR1 MNHEY, CDR2 SVGAGI. CDR3 in DNA: TGTGCCAGCAGTACCGGGACAGTCTTTAATCAGCCCCAGCATTTT. It encodes CASSTGTVFNQPQHF.

This clone was counted between two and nine times. This chain links TRBV27 with TRBJ2-1; 10 bases map to TRBD1. CDR1 is MNHEY, CDR2 SMNVEV, per germline (reference sequence). The CDR3 runs to 15 residues. V was clipped by 3 bases and J by 8 bases; unmatched bases: 7. The CDR3 protein is CASSFSGTGVYEQFF. The CDR3, as DNA: TGTGCCAGCAGTTTCTCCGGGACAGGGGTGTATGAGCAGTTCTTC.

This clone appeared a few times. The chain carries TRBV28 and TRBJ2-5; tentative D call: TRBD2 (7 bases). There are 14 residues in the CDR3. The V gene lost 6 bases and the J gene lost 1 base, with 12 bases spanning the gap. Per the germline V gene, CDR1 is MDHEN and CDR2 is SYDVKM. The CDR3 DNA reads TGTGCCAGCAGCCTAGGGGGGGCCCAAGAGACCCAGTACTTC. Amino acids: CASSLGGAQETQYF.

This clone was found a few times. The V gene is TRBV12-2, the J gene TRBJ2-5; no check of the table's D call, TRBD1, against the DNA was made. TRBV12-2 is a pseudogene segment. This CDR3 is built from 14 residues. The CDR3 DNA sequence: TGTGCAAGTCGCTTAGCGAGACAGCAAGAGACCCAGTACTTC. Its protein product is CASRLARQQETQYF.

The genes are TRBV7-9 and TRBJ2-7; 7 positions agree with TRBD2. Per the germline V gene, CDR1 is SEHNR and CDR2 is FQNEAQ (reference sequence). After removal of 5 bases from V and 3 bases from J, the junction contained 4 bases not matched to a gene. The CDR3 sequence is 13 residues long. This CDR3 is CASSPPGGYEQYF. The CDR3 DNA reads as TGTGCCAGCAGCCCCCCGGGGGGCTACGAGCAGTACTTC.